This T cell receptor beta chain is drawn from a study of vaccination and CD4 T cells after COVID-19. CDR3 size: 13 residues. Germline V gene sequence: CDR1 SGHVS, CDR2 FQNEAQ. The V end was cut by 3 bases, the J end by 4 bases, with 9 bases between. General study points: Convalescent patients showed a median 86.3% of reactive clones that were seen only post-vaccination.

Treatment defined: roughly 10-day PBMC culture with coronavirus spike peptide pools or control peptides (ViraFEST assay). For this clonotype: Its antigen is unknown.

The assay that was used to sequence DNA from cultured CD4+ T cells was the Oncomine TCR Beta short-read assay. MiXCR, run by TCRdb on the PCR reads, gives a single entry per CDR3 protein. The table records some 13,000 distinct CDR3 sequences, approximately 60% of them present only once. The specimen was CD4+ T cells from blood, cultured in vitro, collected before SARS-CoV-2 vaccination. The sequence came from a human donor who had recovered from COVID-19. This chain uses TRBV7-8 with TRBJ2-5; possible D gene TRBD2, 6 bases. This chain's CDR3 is CASSFPGVETQYF. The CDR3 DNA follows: TGTGCCAGCAGCTTCCCGGGAGTAGAGACCCAGTACTTC.